A single sample gave rise to the 4 T cell receptor beta chains below, sequenced in a study of blood T cells in healthy people across ages. The authors ran a second PCR of about 7 to 12 cycles using a sample-barcoded 5' primer and a J-beta primer mix. TCRdb passed the 5' RACE reads through MiXCR, listing each CDR3 protein once. The sample lists about 780,000 distinct CDR3 sequences, roughly 46% occurring once. Sequenced sample: blood. These receptors were collected from a man older than 75 in good health.

The V and J genes are TRBV5-1 and TRBJ2-7; D ambiguous. Germline CDR1 and CDR2: SGHRS and YFSETQ. CDR3 size: 16 residues. Trimming shortened V by 4 bases and J by 3 bases, and 20 bases separated the two germline ends. The CDR3 DNA is TGCGCCAGCAGCCCCCCAGAACCCCAAAGGTTCTACGAGCAGTACTTC. This encodes CASSPPEPQRFYEQYF.

The chain carries TRBV7-9 and TRBJ1-5; no reliable D call. V shed 4 bases and J shed 8 bases, with 9 bases lying between them. CDR1 and CDR2 from the germline V gene are SEHNR and FQNEAQ (reference sequence). This CDR3 region has 12 residues. CDR3 coding DNA: TGTGCCAGCAGCTGGGGAGAGGAGCCCCAGCATTTT. This codes for CASSWGEEPQHF.

This clonotype was seen a handful of times. The genes are TRBV14 and TRBJ2-2; 10 bases agree with TRBD2. The V gene end was trimmed by 4 bases and the J gene end by 3 bases; junction bases not matched to a gene: 17. CDR3 length equals 20 residues. Germline values: CDR1 SGHDN, CDR2 FVKESK. DNA for the CDR3: TGTGCCAGCAGCCCCCAGGACGCTAGCGGGAGATCCACTTACACCGGGGAGCTGTTTTTT. Protein sequence: CASSPQDASGRSTYTGELFF. The variable domain in full, completed from reference TRBV14 and TRBJ2-2, reads EAGVTQFPSHSVIEKGQTVTLRCDPISGHDNLYWYRRVMGKEIKFLLHFVKESKQDESGMPNNRFLAERTGGTYSTLKVQPAELEDSGVYFCASSPQDASGRSTYTGELFFGEGSRLTVL.

This clonotype turned up a few times. The rearrangement uses TRBV2 and TRBJ2-3; D is ambiguous. This CDR3 contains 13 residues. V was clipped by 6 bases and J by 4 bases, with 11 bases between them. Germline CDR1 reads SNHLY; CDR2 reads FYNNEI. This CDR3 reads CASSPDLADTQYF. CDR3 DNA sequence: TGTGCCAGCAGCCCTGACTTGGCAGATACGCAGTATTTT.